This TCR beta chain was identified during a study of blood T cell repertoires in COVID-19. In the study overall: COVID-19 samples from acute and convalescent phases originated in the United States, Italy and Spain. PBMCs, B-cell-depleted T cells, or T cells provided the cDNA or gDNA that made up the material.

Original processing methods: Reference gene primer amplification in the assay estimated nucleated cell counts. The protocol was immunoSEQ multiplex PCR, while the TCRdb copy is restricted to in-frame clones and leaves out a portion. That table gives V, J and clone size, and the DNA gave D and trimming. The sample shows roughly 100,000 clones, more than 80% of them seen only once. This CDR3 contains 13 residues. V dropped 3 bases and J dropped 4; count of bases not matched to a gene: 3. Germline V gives CDR1 SGHRS, CDR2 YFSETQ. The sequenced sample was peripheral blood. This TCR came from a woman aged 55-75 years with acute or convalescent COVID-19. The rearrangement links TRBV5-1 to TRBJ2-7; 8 positions agree with TRBD1. The CDR3, as DNA: TGCGCCAGCAGCTGGGACAGGTCATACGAGCAGTACTTC. Encoded protein: CASSWDRSYEQYF.